This T cell receptor (beta chain) was observed in a study of OX40 agonist ivuxolimab in advanced cancers. Profiling relied on immunoSEQ multiplex PCR, and the TCRdb table lists in-frame clones only, not all of them. The sample shows 50,000 to 60,000 clones, approximately 90% of them seen only once. This sample comprised CD4+ or CD8+ T cells sorted from blood, obtained in a trial of the OX40 agonist ivuxolimab. This clonotype was obtained from an adult with an advanced solid tumor such as melanoma, head and neck, liver or kidney cancer.

CDR3 sequence reads: CASSLSARNTIYF. In nucleotides, the CDR3 is TGTGCCAGCAGTTTATCTGCCAGAAACACCATATATTTT. V is TRBV28 and J is TRBJ1-3, with no clear D. The germline V gene encodes CDR1 MDHEN and CDR2 SYDVKM. Trimming shortened V by 1 base and J by 5 bases, and 6 bases separated the two germline ends. This CDR3 is 13 amino acids long.